The rows below give T cell receptor beta chains drawn from one sample of a study of shared clonotypes between healthy human individuals. The method was immunoSEQ multiplex PCR; TCRdb's version includes in-frame clones alone and lacks a portion of them. In the table there are roughly 2.5 million clones, more than 90% of which are singletons. The sequenced sample consisted of naive CD4+ T cells sorted from blood. Receptors originate from a man in his late teens or twenties in good health. Each CDR3 is given with its conserved first and last residue. The order of the fields is D gene, J gene, clone size, V gene, CDR3 protein, CDR3 DNA. A D gene is named only where the DNA matches it firmly. Size tells how often a clone was seen (once, few, many) or the class of an expanded clone, and some rows leave it out.

d_gene: -; j_gene: TRBJ1-6; abundance: -; v_gene: TRBV19; CDR3aa: CASSIAAELDNSPLHF; CDR3nt: TGTGCCAGTAGTATTGCTGCAGAACTAGATAATTCACCCCTCCACTTT
d_gene: -; j_gene: TRBJ2-3; abundance: -; v_gene: TRBV5-1; CDR3aa: CASSLGDPSTDTQYF; CDR3nt: TGCGCCAGCAGCTTGGGGGACCCTAGCACAGATACGCAGTATTTT
d_gene: -; j_gene: TRBJ1-6; abundance: -; v_gene: TRBV27; CDR3aa: CASSLSTRSSYNSPLHF; CDR3nt: TGTGCCAGCAGTTTATCCACACGAAGCTCCTATAATTCACCCCTCCACTTT
d_gene: -; j_gene: TRBJ1-4; abundance: -; v_gene: TRBV30; CDR3aa: CAWSVSRTPIGEKLFF; CDR3nt: TGTGCCTGGAGTGTTAGCCGGACGCCTATAGGGGAAAAACTGTTTTTT
d_gene: -; j_gene: TRBJ2-1; abundance: -; v_gene: TRBV7-8; CDR3aa: CASSPRQSSYNEQFF; CDR3nt: TGTGCCAGCAGCCCCCGGCAGAGCTCCTACAATGAGCAGTTCTTC
d_gene: TRBD2; j_gene: TRBJ2-5; abundance: -; v_gene: TRBV5-1; CDR3aa: CASSPASGGPQETQYF; CDR3nt: TGCGCCAGCAGCCCGGCTAGCGGGGGGCCTCAAGAGACCCAGTACTTC
d_gene: -; j_gene: TRBJ2-5; abundance: -; v_gene: TRBV5-4; CDR3aa: CASTLGTSSQETQYF; CDR3nt: TGTGCCAGCACCCTGGGAACTAGCAGCCAAGAGACCCAGTACTTC
d_gene: -; j_gene: TRBJ2-3; abundance: -; v_gene: TRBV11-2; CDR3aa: CASSFSRGSDTQYF; CDR3nt: TGTGCCAGCAGCTTTTCTCGGGGCTCAGATACGCAGTATTTT
d_gene: -; j_gene: TRBJ1-2; abundance: -; v_gene: TRBV30; CDR3aa: CAWKDGKGYTF; CDR3nt: TGTGCCTGGAAAGATGGTAAAGGCTACACCTTC
d_gene: -; j_gene: TRBJ1-1; abundance: -; v_gene: TRBV5-1; CDR3aa: CASSSIGPGLGNTEAFF; CDR3nt: TGCGCCAGCAGCTCAATTGGTCCGGGACTTGGGAACACTGAAGCTTTCTTT
d_gene: -; j_gene: TRBJ1-3; abundance: -; v_gene: TRBV6-6; CDR3aa: CASSLTGTSSGNTIYF; CDR3nt: TGTGCCAGCAGTCTCACAGGGACCAGCTCTGGAAACACCATATATTTT
d_gene: TRBD1; j_gene: TRBJ1-2; abundance: -; v_gene: TRBV6-1; CDR3aa: CASYAGRGPNYGYTF; CDR3nt: TGTGCCAGCTATGCCGGCAGGGGGCCCAACTATGGCTACACCTTC
d_gene: -; j_gene: TRBJ2-7; abundance: -; v_gene: TRBV6-1; CDR3aa: CASTGQGVYEQYF; CDR3nt: TGTGCCAGCACGGGCCAGGGTGTCTACGAGCAGTACTTC
d_gene: -; j_gene: TRBJ1-2; abundance: -; v_gene: TRBV30; CDR3aa: CAWIKQLQGNYGYTF; CDR3nt: TGTGCCTGGATTAAACAGTTACAGGGAAACTATGGCTACACCTTC
d_gene: -; j_gene: TRBJ2-7; abundance: -; v_gene: TRBV7-3; CDR3aa: CASSLMMVASYEQYF; CDR3nt: TGTGCCAGCAGCTTAATGATGGTGGCGAGCTACGAGCAGTACTTC
d_gene: TRBD2; j_gene: TRBJ2-5; abundance: -; v_gene: TRBV5-1; CDR3aa: CASSLAGVGTSGYQETQYF; CDR3nt: TGCGCCAGCAGCTTGGCCGGTGTGGGTACTAGCGGCTACCAAGAGACCCAGTACTTC
d_gene: TRBD1; j_gene: TRBJ2-7; abundance: -; v_gene: TRBV28; CDR3aa: CASVTGATYEQYF; CDR3nt: TGTGCCAGCGTAACAGGGGCGACCTACGAGCAGTACTTC
d_gene: -; j_gene: TRBJ2-3; abundance: -; v_gene: TRBV10-1; CDR3aa: CASRAGLDTDTQYF; CDR3nt: TGCGCCAGCCGGGCGGGACTCGACACAGATACGCAGTATTTT
d_gene: TRBD2; j_gene: TRBJ2-2; abundance: -; v_gene: TRBV7-9; CDR3aa: CASRRTSGRTNTGELFF; CDR3nt: TGTGCCAGCAGAAGGACTAGCGGGAGAACAAACACCGGGGAGCTGTTTTTT
d_gene: TRBD1; j_gene: TRBJ1-1; abundance: once; v_gene: TRBV6-1; CDR3aa: CASSVSGGQGVEAFF; CDR3nt: TGTGCCAGCAGTGTTAGTGGGGGACAGGGCGTTGAAGCTTTCTTT
d_gene: TRBD2; j_gene: TRBJ2-1; abundance: -; v_gene: TRBV14; CDR3aa: CASSQQLAGVNEQFF; CDR3nt: TGTGCCAGCAGCCAGCAACTAGCGGGAGTTAATGAGCAGTTCTTC
d_gene: TRBD1; j_gene: TRBJ1-2; abundance: -; v_gene: TRBV12-5; CDR3aa: CASGLVPTGEGSGYTF; CDR3nt: TGTGCTAGTGGTTTGGTCCCGACAGGGGAAGGGAGTGGCTACACCTTC
d_gene: -; j_gene: TRBJ2-5; abundance: -; v_gene: TRBV4-1; CDR3aa: CASSFSGTASETQYF; CDR3nt: TGCGCCAGCAGCTTCTCCGGGACCGCCAGTGAGACCCAGTACTTC
d_gene: -; j_gene: TRBJ1-1; abundance: few; v_gene: TRBV11-2; CDR3aa: CASSQAEVMAFF; CDR3nt: TGTGCCAGCAGCCAGGCGGAAGTAATGGCTTTCTTT
d_gene: -; j_gene: TRBJ2-7; abundance: once; v_gene: TRBV2; CDR3aa: CASSEARGTYEQYF; CDR3nt: TGTGCCAGCAGTGAAGCAAGGGGCACCTACGAGCAGTACTTC
d_gene: -; j_gene: TRBJ2-3; abundance: -; v_gene: TRBV4-2; CDR3aa: CASSQELADTQYF; CDR3nt: TGTGCCAGCAGCCAAGAACTAGCAGATACGCAGTATTTT
d_gene: -; j_gene: TRBJ1-1; abundance: -; v_gene: TRBV15; CDR3aa: CATSREWQMNTEAFF; CDR3nt: TGTGCCACCAGCAGAGAATGGCAAATGAACACTGAAGCTTTCTTT
d_gene: -; j_gene: TRBJ1-1; abundance: -; v_gene: TRBV9; CDR3aa: CASSPNREVTEAFF; CDR3nt: TGTGCCAGCAGCCCCAACAGGGAGGTCACTGAAGCTTTCTTT
d_gene: TRBD2; j_gene: TRBJ2-5; abundance: -; v_gene: TRBV5-1; CDR3aa: CASSLNSRGGTETQYF; CDR3nt: TGCGCCAGCAGCTTGAACTCGCGGGGGGGCACCGAGACCCAGTACTTC
d_gene: TRBD2; j_gene: TRBJ2-3; abundance: -; v_gene: TRBV29-1; CDR3aa: CSVRLAGGTTQYF; CDR3nt: TGCAGCGTTCGCCTAGCGGGAGGGACTACGCAGTATTTT
d_gene: TRBD1; j_gene: TRBJ2-1; abundance: -; v_gene: TRBV27; CDR3aa: CASRGGRQGANYNEQFF; CDR3nt: TGTGCCAGCAGGGGGGGGCGACAGGGGGCAAACTACAATGAGCAGTTCTTC
d_gene: TRBD1; j_gene: TRBJ2-7; abundance: -; v_gene: TRBV10-3; CDR3aa: CAISIQGATYEQYF; CDR3nt: TGTGCCATCAGTATTCAGGGGGCGACCTACGAGCAGTACTTC
d_gene: -; j_gene: TRBJ1-2; abundance: once; v_gene: TRBV7-2; CDR3aa: CASSFGAGQYGYTF; CDR3nt: TGTGCCAGCAGCTTTGGGGCCGGACAGTATGGCTACACCTTC
d_gene: TRBD2; j_gene: TRBJ2-3; abundance: -; v_gene: TRBV7-2; CDR3aa: CASSLGTSRRTQYF; CDR3nt: TGTGCCAGCAGCTTAGGGACTAGCCGGCGGACGCAGTATTTT
d_gene: -; j_gene: TRBJ2-7; abundance: once; v_gene: TRBV5-1; CDR3aa: CASSLSRLTENPYEQYF; CDR3nt: TGCGCCAGCAGCCTCTCACGGCTGACGGAGAATCCCTACGAGCAGTACTTC
d_gene: -; j_gene: TRBJ2-7; abundance: -; v_gene: TRBV11-2; CDR3aa: CASSLASRPGRSNEQYF; CDR3nt: TGTGCCAGCAGCTTAGCATCTAGGCCAGGTCGGTCCAACGAGCAGTACTTC
d_gene: TRBD2; j_gene: TRBJ2-7; abundance: -; v_gene: TRBV19; CDR3aa: CASSLKGLAGGGSYEQYF; CDR3nt: TGTGCCAGTAGCCTAAAGGGACTAGCGGGAGGAGGCTCCTACGAGCAGTACTTC
d_gene: TRBD2; j_gene: TRBJ2-1; abundance: -; v_gene: TRBV10-3; CDR3aa: CAISESPGGNDNEQFF; CDR3nt: TGTGCCATCAGTGAGTCCCCGGGAGGGAACGACAATGAGCAGTTCTTC
d_gene: -; j_gene: TRBJ1-3; abundance: few; v_gene: TRBV30; CDR3aa: CAWSPGNTIYF; CDR3nt: TGTGCCTGGAGCCCCGGAAACACCATATATTTT
d_gene: TRBD2; j_gene: TRBJ2-5; abundance: -; v_gene: TRBV18; CDR3aa: CASSPYSGSGETQYF; CDR3nt: TGTGCCAGCTCACCCTATAGCGGGAGCGGTGAGACCCAGTACTTC
d_gene: -; j_gene: TRBJ1-1; abundance: -; v_gene: TRBV2; CDR3aa: CASTIRRLNMNTEAFF; CDR3nt: TGTGCCAGCACAATCAGGCGGCTTAACATGAACACTGAAGCTTTCTTT
d_gene: -; j_gene: TRBJ2-7; abundance: -; v_gene: TRBV7-9; CDR3aa: CASSLGQGINEQYF; CDR3nt: TGTGCCAGCAGCTTAGGTCAGGGGATAAACGAGCAGTACTTC
d_gene: TRBD1; j_gene: TRBJ2-7; abundance: -; v_gene: TRBV11-2; CDR3aa: CASSLAGTGATYEQYF; CDR3nt: TGTGCCAGCAGCTTGGCCGGGACAGGGGCCACCTACGAGCAGTACTTC